The present entry profiles one T cell receptor beta chain with its context. Its antigen is unknown. No base quality information exists; no much larger clone differs at one position. These data are taken from a study of blood T cell repertoires in COVID-19 (dated by TCRdb to about 2020). Concerning the study at large: The collaborator samples originated in the United States, Italy and Spain and spanned the acute and convalescent phases of COVID-19. The prospective study material was composed of cDNA or gDNA derived from T cells, B-cell-depleted T cells, or PBMCs. Sample metadata almost always included a de-identified subject ID, COVID-19 status, age in years and sex. The repertoires were released in a freely available public database intended as a resource for research on the immune response to SARS-CoV-2. Samples were obtained from the ongoing ImmuneRACE study (first 160 participants) and from over a thousand subjects provided by 6 global collaborators. Deeply sampled blood TCRbeta repertoires from subjects exposed to, actively infected with, or recovered from COVID-19 were included in the dataset. Where available, HLA class I and class II types were obtained from metadata supplied by the sample provider rather than from assay-based typing.

Participants in the prospective study were aged roughly 18 to 100 years, lived in about two dozen United States geographic areas, and enrolled through a virtual design. In the prospective study, participants were assigned to cohorts based on the clinical history participants reported in a screening survey and a study questionnaire. Recovered participants in ImmuneRACE Cohort 3 were defined as having two consecutive negative NP/OP PCR tests, clearance from a healthcare professional, or resolution of symptoms. In the prospective study, mobile phlebotomists collected whole blood, serum and a nasopharyngeal or oropharyngeal swab from each participant. Prospective study participants could optionally give additional blood draws and questionnaires over an approximately two-month period. Before DNA extraction, prospective study blood samples were shipped either frozen or at room temperature. The immunoSEQ Assay, a bias-controlled multiplex PCR, was used to amplify TCRbeta CDR3 regions from genomic DNA. As for the original processing: The number of nucleated cells in each sample was estimated from the amplification of reference gene primers within the assay. To quantify the absolute abundance of each unique TCRbeta CDR3 rearrangement, sequence reads were collapsed and filtered. Productive Simpson clonality was computed per sample as the square root of Simpson's diversity index over productive rearrangements. The clones in this table, taken by TCRdb from immuneACCESS, are in-frame only. Not every clone is retained; where verified, under half of the shortfall comes from an unresolved V gene, and the cause of the rest is unknown. V and J calls and clone size are as listed in that table; D and trimming were resolved from the DNA. The sample table records roughly 380,000 clones; over 75% of these occur just once. The leading ten clones occupy around 1.3% of the sample.

Overall study outcomes, separate from this receptor: The amount of clinical and demographic metadata varied by source and participant and was provided uncurated.

Sequenced: PBMCs or T cells enriched from blood (not recorded which). This TCR came from a man in his thirties or forties who had recovered from COVID-19.

The CDR3 region has the sequence CASSRKEARGGAGYTF. The DNA sequence reads TGTGCCAGCAGTAGGAAGGAAGCTAGGGGGGGTGCGGGCTACACCTTC. The V gene is TRBV6-6 and the J gene is TRBJ1-2, with TRBD1 tentatively as D gene (6 bases match). The CDR1 and CDR2 encoded by the germline V gene (reference sequence) are MNHNY and SVGAGI. A distance of 24 bases separates the germline ends of V and J, which lose 5 bases and 8 bases respectively. The CDR3 covers 16 residues, taking in both the cysteine and the phenylalanine. Solely the CDR3 DNA is kept, with 48 bases framed from the first base.